These T cell receptor beta chains were read from a single sample in a study of tumor-infiltrating lymphocytes in glioblastoma multiforme. From the multiplex PCR reads, TCRdb called clonotypes with MiXCR, one entry per CDR3 protein. In the table there are 8,000 or so distinct CDR3 sequences, about 74% of which are singletons. Sequenced input: brain tumor tissue. All receptors derive from a male donor with glioblastoma. The CDR3 runs from the conserved cysteine through the conserved F or W. The D gene is left open where the match is weak. Clone size is given for some rows only: seen once, a few or many times, or a class if the clone is expanded.

d_gene | j_gene | v_gene | abundance | CDR3aa | CDR3nt
NA | TRBJ2-3 | TRBV6-6 | NA | CASSVWAGSTDTQYF | TGTGCCAGCTCCGTTTGGGCCGGTAGCACGGATACGCAGTATTTT
NA | TRBJ1-3 | TRBV30 | many | CAWSVGGGNTIYF | TGTGCCTGGAGTGTGGGAGGGGGAAACACCATATATTTT
NA | TRBJ2-3 | TRBV11-3 | NA | CASSYRVGDTQYF | TGTGCCAGCAGCTATCGGGTGGGAGATACGCAGTATTTT
NA | TRBJ1-6 | TRBV29-1 | NA | CSVPRVRESPLHF | TGCAGCGTCCCCAGGGTCAGAGAATCACCCCTCCACTTT
NA | TRBJ2-1 | TRBV14 | NA | CDSSIRLGGDLEQFF | TGTGACAGCAGCATTCGACTAGGGGGAGATCTTGAGCAGTTCTTC
TRBD2 | TRBJ2-1 | TRBV6-5 | NA | CASSLTPTSGTNNEQFF | TGTGCCAGCAGCCTCACCCCGACTAGCGGAACAAACAATGAGCAGTTCTTC
NA | TRBJ2-1 | TRBV14 | NA | CASSQFPKASKNNKEFF | TGTGCCAGCAGCCAATTCCCAAAGGCGAGTAAAAACAATAAGGAGTTCTTC
NA | TRBJ1-1 | TRBV2 | many | CATRDASDEAFF | TGTGCCACACGGGACGCATCGGACGAAGCTTTCTTT
NA | TRBJ2-1 | TRBV20-1 | large | CSASPGELMGNYEQFF | TGCAGTGCTAGCCCCGGGGAACTAATGGGTAACTATGAGCAGTTCTTC
NA | TRBJ2-7 | TRBV4-1 | NA | CASSQGQAYEQYF | TGCGCCAGCAGCCAAGGACAGGCCTACGAGCAGTACTTC
NA | TRBJ2-7 | TRBV20-1 | NA | CSASTLGRTAVEQYF | TGCAGTGCTAGCACACTCGGGCGTACGGCCGTTGAGCAGTACTTC
NA | TRBJ2-7 | TRBV6-1 | NA | CASSEDSSYKQYF | TGTGCCAGCAGTGAGGACAGCTCCTACAAGCAGTACTTC
NA | TRBJ2-7 | TRBV20-1 | once | CSARDAGLSYEQYF | TGCAGTGCTAGAGACGCTGGCCTCTCCTACGAGCAGTACTTC
TRBD1 | TRBJ2-3 | TRBV6-5 | medium-sized | CASRRQGAQYF | TGTGCCAGCAGGAGACAGGGTGCGCAGTATTTT
NA | TRBJ2-1 | TRBV11-3 | NA | CASRGVDNEQSF | TGTGCCAGCAGGGGGGTGGACAATGAGCAGTCCTTC
NA | TRBJ1-4 | TRBV12-3/TRBV12-4 | NA | CASTQGGDAEKLFF | TGTGCCAGCACCCAAGGGGGAGATGCGGAAAAACTGTTTTTT
NA | TRBJ2-2 | TRBV20-1 | medium-sized | CSANRVDRANTGELFF | TGCAGTGCTAACAGGGTGGACCGGGCGAACACCGGGGAGCTGTTTTTT
NA | TRBJ1-1 | TRBV5-1 | NA | CPSSLEGSSTVAFF | TGCCCCAGCAGCTTGGAGGGGAGTAGCACTGTAGCTTTCTTT
NA | TRBJ1-6 | TRBV28 | once | CASRGGGNTSPLHF | TGTGCCAGCAGGGGAGGGGGTAACACTTCACCCCTCCACTTT
NA | TRBJ2-5 | TRBV11-2 | NA | CASSLPQEDFTQETQYF | TGTGCCAGCAGCCTCCCCCAGGAAGATTTTACACAAGAGACCCAGTACTTC
NA | TRBJ2-3 | TRBV11-1 | few | CASSPSTDTQYF | TGTGCCAGCAGCCCCAGCACAGATACGCAGTATTTT
NA | TRBJ1-3 | TRBV11-2 | NA | CAGSQSRELNTICF | TGTGCCGGCAGCCAGTCCAGGGAACTGAACACCATATGTTTT
NA | TRBJ1-6 | TRBV6-1 | NA | CASSRTAYNSPIHF | TGTGCCAGCAGCAGGACGGCTTATAATTCACCCATCCACTTT
NA | TRBJ1-1 | TRBV29-1 | NA | CSVEEGGSGAFF | TGCAGCGTTGAAGAGGGGGGGAGCGGAGCTTTCTTT
NA | TRBJ1-1 | TRBV19 | NA | CASSRVQGTEAFF | TGTGCCAGTAGTAGGGTACAGGGCACTGAAGCTTTCTTT
NA | TRBJ2-3 | TRBV11-2 | NA | CASCLDNPQGTSTDTQYF | TGTGCCAGCTGTTTAGATAACCCCCAGGGGACTAGCACAGATACGCAGTATTTT
NA | TRBJ1-1 | TRBV20-1 | NA | CSARRQGTNTEAFF | TGCAGTGCTAGAAGACAAGGGACGAACACTGAAGCTTTCTTT
NA | TRBJ1-2 | TRBV6-2/TRBV6-3 | NA | CASKGQKPFGYTF | TGTGCCAGCAAAGGACAGAAGCCCTTTGGCTACACCTTC
TRBD2 | TRBJ2-3 | TRBV20-1 | NA | CSADRPGLVGGPSSTDTQYF | TGCAGTGCTGATCGCCCCGGACTAGTGGGAGGGCCGAGTAGCACAGATACGCAGTATTTT
NA | TRBJ1-5 | TRBV12-3/TRBV12-4 | once | CASSLGRFNQPQHF | TGTGCCAGCAGTCTGGGACGTTTCAATCAGCCCCAGCATTTT
TRBD1 | TRBJ1-1 | TRBV12-3/TRBV12-4 | few | CASSDDRGNEAFF | TGTGCCAGCAGTGACGACAGGGGGAATGAAGCTTTCTTT
NA | TRBJ2-2 | TRBV25-1 | NA | CASSAQEGRLGTGEPFF | TGTGCCAGCAGTGCCCAAGAAGGGCGCCTTGGCACTGGGGAGCCGTTTTTT
NA | TRBJ2-1 | TRBV11-2 | medium-sized | CASSSRLDPNYNEQFF | TGTGCCAGCAGCTCCCGACTAGATCCGAACTACAATGAGCAGTTCTTC
TRBD2 | TRBJ2-1 | TRBV20-1 | NA | CSAWTSGRGYNEQFF | TGCAGTGCTTGGACTAGCGGGAGGGGGTACAATGAGCAGTTCTTC
NA | TRBJ1-1 | TRBV1 | NA | CTRGAVEALF | TGCACTAGAGGTGCGGTCGAAGCTTTATTT
NA | TRBJ2-7 | TRBV29-1 | large | CSVVGDKGFYEQYF | TGCAGCGTTGTGGGGGACAAGGGCTTCTACGAGCAGTACTTC
NA | TRBJ2-3 | TRBV20-1 | NA | CSAVTGHHLTDTQYF | TGCAGTGCGGTAACGGGACATCATCTCACAGATACGCAGTATTTT
TRBD1 | TRBJ2-3 | TRBV20-1 | NA | CSVPGGTGGRRYTDTQYF | TGCAGTGTCCCCGGTGGTACAGGGGGCCGCAGGTACACAGACACGCAGTATTTT
NA | TRBJ2-2 | TRBV11-2 | NA | CAGSSRVRGQNTGELFF | TGTGCCGGCAGCTCGAGGGTTCGGGGTCAGAACACCGGGGAGCTGTTTTTT
TRBD2 | TRBJ2-1 | TRBV10-2 | NA | CASSDLFSSGSNEQFF | TGCGCCAGCAGTGACCTCTTCTCTAGCGGGAGCAATGAGCAGTTCTTC
NA | TRBJ2-7 | TRBV10-3 | medium-sized | CAIQGSAGARHEQYF | TGTGCCATCCAAGGGTCGGCAGGGGCCCGGCACGAGCAGTACTTC
NA | TRBJ2-3 | TRBV14 | NA | CASSHGQSGRTETQYF | TGTGCCAGCAGCCATGGACAGAGTGGGAGGACAGAAACGCAGTATTTT
TRBD1 | TRBJ1-1 | TRBV6-1 | once | CASSEGQGANTEAFF | TGTGCCAGCAGTGAAGGTCAGGGGGCGAACACTGAAGCTTTCTTT
NA | TRBJ1-2 | TRBV11-2 | NA | CANSIGAGHGYTF | TGTGCCAACAGCATAGGTGCTGGACATGGCTACACCTTC
TRBD2 | TRBJ2-7 | TRBV20-1 | once | CSARNPADKRGQYF | TGCAGTGCTAGAAACCCAGCGGATAAGCGGGGGCAGTACTTC
NA | TRBJ2-3 | TRBV11-2 | NA | CASILQVMADTQYF | TGTGCCAGCATCTTGCAGGTGATGGCAGATACGCAGTATTTT
NA | TRBJ2-1 | TRBV12-3/TRBV12-4 | medium-sized | CASSLLVSSDEQFF | TGTGCCAGCAGTTTGTTAGTCTCGAGCGATGAGCAGTTCTTC
NA | TRBJ2-7 | TRBV11-2 | NA | CASSLERGSSYEQYF | TGTGCCAGCAGCTTAGAGCGGGGTAGCTCCTACGAGCAGTACTTC
NA | TRBJ2-7 | TRBV12-3/TRBV12-4 | NA | CASSLGAGCTYEQYF | TGTGCCAGCAGTTTAGGGGCAGGGTGCACCTACGAGCAGTACTTC
TRBD1 | TRBJ1-5 | TRBV28 | many | CASSSRGSNQPQHF | TGTGCCAGCAGTTCCAGGGGGAGCAATCAGCCCCAGCATTTT
TRBD2 | TRBJ2-5 | TRBV6-5 | NA | CVSSYSVSGSQTQYF | TGTGTCAGCAGTTACTCTGTTAGCGGGAGCCAGACCCAGTACTTC
NA | TRBJ2-2 | TRBV6-5 | NA | CASSYSRQIGELFF | TGTGCCAGCAGTTACTCTCGGCAGATCGGGGAACTGTTTTTT
NA | TRBJ2-1 | TRBV6-1 | NA | CASSEGRDEQFF | TGTGCCAGCAGTGAGGGAAGGGATGAGCAGTTCTTC
NA | TRBJ1-2 | TRBV11-2 | NA | CVSSLQSLYGHTF | TGTGTCAGCAGCTTACAATCTCTCTACGGCCACACCTTC
TRBD2 | TRBJ2-5 | TRBV6-2/TRBV6-3 | NA | CASNQRTCGRTEQETQYF | TGTGCCAGCAATCAGAGGACTTGCGGGAGGACCGAGCAAGAGACCCAGTACTTC